Listed here are 17 T cell receptor beta chains from one sample, sequenced in a study of response to subunit inactivated influenza vaccine. TCRdb reprocessed the RT-PCR reads via MiXCR and lists one record per CDR3 protein. Of some 480,000 distinct CDR3 sequences listed, approximately 11% are singletons. Here the sequenced sample was PBMCs from blood, taken 35 to 45 days after vaccination. Every receptor here comes from a man in his fifties who received an inactivated influenza vaccine.

This chain uses TRBV28 with TRBJ1-5, with 9 bases that match TRBD1. V trimming: 2 bases; J trimming: 5 bases; junction bases outside the gene matches: 13. The CDR3 runs 18 residues. Germline CDR1 and CDR2: MDHEN and SYDVKM. DNA for the CDR3: TGTGCCAGCAGTTTACGGGACAGGGTATTCTTCACCGATCAGCCCCAGCATTTT. It translates to CASSLRDRVFFTDQPQHF.

The CDR3 coding sequence is TGTGCCAGCAGCCTCAAAAGCCCCGGGGAGCTGTTTTTT. It codes for CASSLKSPGELFF. J is TRBJ2-2 and V is TRBV7-9; no firm D call. CDR1 and CDR2 from the germline V gene are SEHNR and FQNEAQ (reference sequence). The CDR3 is 13 amino acids. Trimming removed 5 bases at V and 6 bases at J, with 10 bases between.

A word on this clonotype: The junction differs from germline at one of its ends, possibly a read error. J is TRBJ2-7 and V is TRBV12-3 or TRBV12-4, with D perhaps TRBD1 or TRBD2 (6 bases each). The CDR3 totals 14 residues. The CDR3 coding sequence is TGTGCCAGGAGTTATCGGGGGCACTCCTACGAGCAGTACTTC. As protein: CARSYRGHSYEQYF.

The chain has TRBV19 and TRBJ2-1, with 9 bases that match TRBD2. The CDR3 spans 21 residues. Per germline, CDR1 LNHDA and CDR2 SQIVND (reference sequence). The CDR3 loop reads CATSKSPIAGEVQSSYNEQFF. The CDR3 DNA reads as TGTGCAACCTCGAAATCCCCTATAGCGGGAGAAGTTCAGAGTTCCTACAATGAGCAGTTCTTC. The variable domain in full, completed from reference TRBV19 and TRBJ2-1, reads DGGITQSPKYLFRKEGQNVTLSCEQNLNHDAMYWYRQDPGQGLRLIYYSQIVNDFQKGDIAEGYSVSREKKESFPLTVTSAQKNPTAFYLCATSKSPIAGEVQSSYNEQFFGPGTRLTVL.

This clonotype turned up a few times. This chain uses TRBV2 with TRBJ2-2; either TRBD1 or TRBD2 may fit D (7 bases each). The CDR3 covers 15 residues. From germline, CDR1 is SNHLY and CDR2 FYNNEI. Trimming removed 6 bases at V and 4 bases at J, with 15 bases between. CDR3 DNA sequence: TGTGCCAGCAGGGGGAGGGGGCCTTCCACCGGGGAGCTGTTTTTT. Amino acid sequence: CASRGRGPSTGELFF.

The chain uses TRBV4-2 and TRBJ1-2; D gene unclear. The CDR3 contains 13 residues. Trimming left V 0 bases short and J 5 bases short, with 7 bases between. Germline V lookup: CDR1 LGHNA, CDR2 YNFKEQ. The CDR3 loop is CASSQDAVYGYTF. In DNA, the CDR3 is TGTGCCAGCAGCCAAGATGCTGTTTATGGCTACACCTTC.

V and J are TRBV29-1 and TRBJ2-3; D gene ambiguous. The CDR3 spans 12 residues. V lost 0 bases to trimming and J lost 4 bases, with 5 bases between them. Germline V gives CDR1 SQVTM, CDR2 ANQGSEA. Written as DNA, the CDR3 is TGCAGCGTTGAAGAGGGGTCAGATACGCAGTATTTT. Protein product: CSVEEGSDTQYF.

This clonotype was counted at least ten times. V usage is TRBV4-3 and J usage is TRBJ1-2; D gene uncertain. Trimming took 0 bases from V and 2 from J, leaving 10 bases between them. The CDR3 consists of 15 residues. Per germline, CDR1 LGHNA and CDR2 YSLEER. CDR3 region: CASSQEPPLNYGYTF. CDR3 coding DNA: TGCGCCAGCAGCCAAGAACCGCCTTTAAACTATGGCTACACCTTC.

CDR3 DNA sequence: TGTGCCAGCAAGCGGGACAGGGGGCTGTTTGGCACAGATACGCAGTATTTT. The encoded protein is CASKRDRGLFGTDTQYF. This rearrangement joins TRBV6-1 to TRBJ2-3, with 12 bases matching TRBD1. V was pared by 7 bases and J by 1 base, with 9 bases of the junction left unmatched. This CDR3 has 17 residues. The germline V gene encodes CDR1 MNHNS and CDR2 SASEGT.

The table lists this clonotype with a count of one. The V gene is TRBV11-1, the J gene TRBJ2-2; the D is unclear. CDR1 is SGHAT and CDR2 is FQDESV in the germline V gene (reference sequence). This CDR3 is 14 amino acids long. Trimming shortened V by 3 bases and J by 1 base, and 6 bases separated the two germline ends. CDR3 loop: CASSFVENTGELFF. CDR3 nucleotide sequence: TGTGCCAGCAGCTTTGTGGAGAACACCGGGGAGCTGTTTTTT.

J is TRBJ2-5 and V is TRBV7-2; D is unclear. Trimming took off 1 base at V and 7 bases at J, with 13 bases between the two ends. This CDR3 is built from 14 residues. The V gene's germline CDR1 is SGHTA and CDR2 FQGNSA. The CDR3 reads CASSLVGHPGTQYF. The CDR3 bases are TGTGCCAGCAGCTTAGTGGGCCATCCCGGGACCCAGTACTTC.

This clonotype has a count of ten or more. The chain is built from TRBV25-1 and TRBJ1-2; weak D call: TRBD1 (5 bases). There are 14 residues in the CDR3. Trimming took 5 bases from V and 4 from J, leaving 14 bases between them. Germline assignment: CDR1 MGHDK and CDR2 SYGVNS. The CDR3 is CASSIGGIGYGYTF. CDR3 sequence (DNA): TGTGCCAGCAGTATTGGGGGAATAGGCTATGGCTACACCTTC.

This chain joins TRBV20-1 and TRBJ2-2; 11 nucleotides align to TRBD1. Germline values: CDR1 DFQATT, CDR2 SNEGSKA (reference sequence). Trimming cost V 6 bases and J 5 bases; bases outside gene matches: 5. There are 14 residues in the CDR3. The CDR3 reads CSARTGGATGELFF. The CDR3 nucleotides read TGCAGTGCCCGGACAGGGGGCGCAACCGGGGAGCTGTTTTTT.

The sample holds a few counts of this clonotype. CDR3 bases: TGTGCCAGCAGTTTCCTTGGGGGAGGGCAGCCCCAGCATTTT. Its protein product is CASSFLGGGQPQHF. The chain uses TRBV12-3 or TRBV12-4 and TRBJ1-5, with D possibly TRBD1 on 5 matching bases. The CDR3 spans 14 residues. Trimming cost V 3 bases and J 7 bases, with 13 bases left between them.

This clonotype occurred a few times. The V gene is TRBV7-2, the J gene TRBJ2-7, with 11 bases matching TRBD2. The CDR3 spans 15 residues. V shed 3 bases, J shed 7 bases, and the junction held 8 bases outside the gene matches. CDR1 and CDR2 from the germline V gene are SGHTA and FQGNSA. The chain's CDR3 is CASSFALAGGQEQYF. Here the CDR3 DNA reads TGTGCCAGCAGCTTCGCTCTAGCGGGAGGACAGGAGCAGTACTTC. Full variable domain (remainder filled in from reference TRBV7-2 and TRBJ2-7): GAGVSQSPSNKVTEKGKDVELRCDPISGHTALYWYRQSLGQGLEFLIYFQGNSAPDKSGLPSDRFSAERTGGSVSTLTIQRTQQEDSAVYLCASSFALAGGQEQYFGPGTRLTVT.

There are a few counts of this clonotype. The CDR3 coding sequence is TGTGCCATCAGACCGACAGGGGACCCCTACAATGAGCAGTTCTTC. This translates into CAIRPTGDPYNEQFF. V usage is TRBV10-3 and J usage is TRBJ2-1; 8 bases fit TRBD1. Germline CDR1 and CDR2: ENHRY and SYGVKD. CDR3 length: 15 residues. V gave up 6 bases and J gave up 2 bases; unmatched junction bases: 6.

This clonotype was seen only a few times. V is TRBV5-1 and J is TRBJ2-1; D is ambiguous. The germline V gene has CDR1 SGHRS and CDR2 YFSETQ. V was cut by 4 bases and J by 9 bases, with 14 bases left in between. This CDR3 is built from 13 residues. The DNA of the CDR3 is TGCGCCAGCAGCGACTCTACCCCCGGTGAGCAGTTCTTC. Translated, it gives CASSDSTPGEQFF.